What follows describes a single T cell receptor beta chain. The data are from a study of blood T cell repertoires in COVID-19. As for the study in general: There were acute and convalescent COVID-19 samples, and they came from the United States, Italy and Spain. The cDNA or gDNA used as material had been derived from T cells, B-cell-depleted T cells, or PBMCs.

Original methodology: Counts of nucleated cells, estimated from reference gene primer amplification, were obtained. The assay was immunoSEQ multiplex PCR, and TCRdb's table has in-frame clones only and misses some. V, J and clone size are those of that table, while D and trimming were read from the DNA. The table includes 200,000 to 300,000 clones, 85% to 95% detected once. The CDR3 consists of 15 residues. V was clipped by 0 bases and J by 4 bases, with 12 bases between them. Germline-derived CDR1 and CDR2 are MNHEY and SVGAGI. Seattle patient enrollment occurred during active infection, with longitudinal follow-up thereafter.

Sequencing used peripheral blood. This sequence originates from a man aged 25 to 40 with COVID-19, enrolled during active disease. V usage is TRBV6-5 and J usage is TRBJ1-1; the D is unclear. The CDR3 DNA reads as TGTGCCAGCAGTTACTCGACGGGGTTGGTCACTGAAGCTTTCTTT. Its translation is CASSYSTGLVTEAFF.